These 32 T cell receptor beta chains came from one sample sequenced in a study of cytomegalovirus exposure and HLA in healthy donors. The PCR had 60 Vbeta and 13 Jbeta primers. Generated by immunoSEQ multiplex PCR, the TCRdb table keeps only in-frame clones and is missing some. The table has over 150,000 clones, around 86% seen once. The sequenced sample consisted of PBMCs. These receptors originate from a woman aged 45-65 years in good health and CMV-seropositive.

The chain links TRBV27 to TRBJ1-1; 8 nucleotides agree with TRBD1. The germline CDR1 and CDR2 sequences are MNHEY and SMNVEV (reference sequence). The ends lost 6 bases at V and 11 bases at J; junction bases unmatched: 8. This CDR3 is 12 amino acids long. The CDR3 is CASRSAGGNAFF. The CDR3 nucleotides are TGTGCCAGCAGAAGTGCAGGGGGCAATGCTTTCTTT.

The chain has TRBV28 and TRBJ1-4, with D maybe TRBD1 (6 bases). The germline V and J ends were trimmed by 6 bases and 8 bases, with 19 bases remaining between them. The CDR3 covers 15 residues. In germline, CDR1 is MDHEN, CDR2 SYDVKM. The CDR3 region is CASRGTNGPGEKLFF. The CDR3 DNA reads TGTGCCAGCAGGGGGACAAACGGGCCGGGGGAAAAACTGTTTTTT.

V gene TRBV19 combines with J gene TRBJ1-3, with 7 bases lining up with TRBD1. This CDR3 has 15 amino acids. Germline trimming cut 7 bases from V and 0 bases from J; bases unmatched to any gene: 6. CDR1 is LNHDA and CDR2 is SQIVND in the germline V gene (reference sequence). The CDR3 sequence is CASTTGSYSGNTIYF. In DNA, the CDR3 is TGTGCCAGTACGACAGGGAGCTACTCTGGAAACACCATATATTTT.

This chain links TRBV11-1 with TRBJ2-3; D is ambiguous. This CDR3 contains 15 residues. V gave up 5 bases and J gave up 0 bases, with 12 bases separating them. Germline V gene lookup returns CDR1 SGHAT and CDR2 FQDESV (reference sequence). The CDR3: CASSQTYSSTDTQYF. The CDR3 DNA reads as TGTGCCAGCAGCCAGACATATTCTAGCACAGATACGCAGTATTTT.

This clone was detected a few times. The chain couples TRBV9 to TRBJ1-2; no firm D call. V was clipped by 7 bases and J by 1 base, with 8 bases between them. CDR1 SGDLS and CDR2 YYNGEE come from the germline V gene. The CDR3 sequence is 12 residues long. The CDR3: CASYGSNYGYTF. The CDR3 coding sequence is TGTGCCAGCTACGGGAGTAACTATGGCTACACCTTC.

The chain recombines TRBV7-2 with TRBJ2-3; D not certain. V lost 5 bases and J 0 bases, leaving 15 bases between the germline ends. The CDR3 is 16 residues long. CDR1 SGHTA and CDR2 FQGNSA come from the germline V gene. CDR3: CASSPSRSTSTDTQYF. The DNA for the CDR3 is TGTGCCAGCAGCCCGTCTCGGAGCACTAGCACAGATACGCAGTATTTT.

The chain carries TRBV7-8 and TRBJ1-1, with a tentative D call TRBD1 (6 bases). The CDR3 length is 14 residues. V lost 5 bases and J lost 2, with 12 bases in between. Germline lookup yields CDR1 SGHVS and CDR2 FQNEAQ. The CDR3 here is CASSPRTENTEAFF. CDR3 coding DNA: TGTGCCAGCAGCCCCCGGACAGAAAACACTGAAGCTTTCTTT.

The chain links TRBV19 to TRBJ1-1; 9 bases fit TRBD1. CDR3 size: 15 residues. Germline V gene sequence: CDR1 LNHDA, CDR2 SQIVND (reference sequence). Germline trimming cut 5 bases from V and 0 bases from J; bases unmatched to any gene: 4. In DNA, the CDR3 is TGTGCCAGTAGTGGGACAGGGTACATGAACACTGAAGCTTTCTTT. Protein product: CASSGTGYMNTEAFF.

V gene TRBV15 combines with J gene TRBJ1-2; D uncertain. The germline V gene encodes CDR1 LNHNV and CDR2 YYDKDF (reference sequence). The CDR3 contains 16 residues. V lost 0 bases, J lost 4 bases, and 15 bases lay in between. The chain's CDR3 is CATSRDGLGAIYGYTF. The CDR3, as DNA: TGTGCCACCAGCAGAGATGGGCTTGGTGCAATCTATGGCTACACCTTC.

The genes are TRBV6-5 and TRBJ1-3; 8 nucleotides match TRBD1. The V gene's germline CDR1 is MNHEY and CDR2 SVGAGI. Trimming took 4 bases from V and 3 from J; bases not matched to a gene: 5. CDR3 length: 15 residues. The CDR3 bases are TGTGCCAGCAGTTCCGGACAGGGTGTTGGAAACACCATATATTTT. Amino acid sequence: CASSSGQGVGNTIYF.

The CDR3, as DNA: TGTGCCAGCAGCACTGGACAGGTAGGGACTGAAGCTTTCTTT. This translates into CASSTGQVGTEAFF. V is TRBV5-4 and J is TRBJ1-1; 7 bases align to TRBD1. CDR3 size: 14 residues. Germline loops: CDR1 SGHNT, CDR2 YYREEE (reference sequence). The V segment lost 4 bases and the J segment 5 bases; nucleotides outside the gene matches: 8.

V is TRBV2 and J is TRBJ1-1; D ambiguous. The ends were cut back, 3 bases at V and 5 bases at J, with 10 bases in the middle. The CDR3 is 13 amino acids. Germline assignment: CDR1 SNHLY and CDR2 FYNNEI. The CDR3 nucleotides are TGTGCCAGCAGTGATATGCGACAAACTGAAGCTTTCTTT. Protein: CASSDMRQTEAFF.

The V gene is TRBV25-1, the J gene TRBJ1-5; TRBD1 is a possible D gene (5 bases). V lost 3 bases to trimming and J lost 8 bases, with 14 bases between them. Germline assignment: CDR1 MGHDK and CDR2 SYGVNS. This CDR3 has 14 residues. The CDR3 sequence: CASSEGQGREPQHF. The CDR3, as DNA: TGTGCCAGCAGTGAGGGGCAGGGCCGAGAGCCCCAGCATTTT.

This sequence joins TRBV6-1 and TRBJ2-7; TRBD2 is a possible D gene (6 bases). The germline V and J ends were trimmed by 1 base and 2 bases, with 12 bases remaining between them. The germline V gene encodes CDR1 MNHNS and CDR2 SASEGT. The CDR3 is 15 amino acids. DNA of the CDR3: TGTGCCAGCAGTGAAGTCCCGGGAGCCCCCTACGAGCAGTACTTC. As protein: CASSEVPGAPYEQYF.

The chain recombines TRBV10-1 with TRBJ1-1; TRBD1 aligns across 10 bases. Germline V gene lookup returns CDR1 WNHNN and CDR2 SYGVQD (reference sequence). Germline trimming cut 5 bases from V and 3 bases from J; bases unmatched to any gene: 6. The length of the CDR3 is 15 residues. The CDR3 bases are TGCGCCAGCAGTCCGGACAGGGGGATTTACACTGAAGCTTTCTTT. It encodes CASSPDRGIYTEAFF.

This chain connects TRBV11-2 to TRBJ1-1; D is uncertain. The CDR3 consists of 13 residues. Trimming cost V 2 bases and J 2 bases, with 6 bases left between them. Germline loops: CDR1 SGHAT, CDR2 FQNNGV. The CDR3 bases are TGTGCCAGCAGCTTAACTGATAACACTGAAGCTTTCTTT. This encodes CASSLTDNTEAFF.

In the case of this clone: The identical CDR3 is also encoded by other nucleotide sequences in the sample. The J gene is TRBJ2-7, the V gene TRBV7-2; 9 nucleotides agree with TRBD1. V shed 0 bases, J shed 4 bases, and the junction held 1 base outside the gene matches. The CDR3 is 14 residues long. Per germline, CDR1 SGHTA and CDR2 FQGNSA. CDR3 loop: CASSLAGQGYEQYF. DNA of the CDR3: TGTGCCAGCAGCTTAGCGGGACAGGGATACGAGCAGTACTTC.

V gene TRBV6-5 combines with J gene TRBJ1-2, with a weak D call TRBD1 (5 bases). Germline values: CDR1 MNHEY, CDR2 SVGAGI. The CDR3 totals 14 residues. V lost 5 bases, J lost 3 bases, and 13 bases lay in between. CDR3 bases: TGTGCCAGCAGTAGGGGTGGAGGGGACTATGGCTACACCTTC. Its protein is CASSRGGGDYGYTF.

The CDR3 spells CASRAEGLPSTDTQYF. The CDR3 nucleotides are TGTGCCAGCAGAGCCGAGGGATTACCTAGCACAGATACGCAGTATTTT. V gene TRBV6-6 combines with J gene TRBJ2-3, with D perhaps matching TRBD2 (5 bases). V was clipped by 6 bases and J by 0 bases, with 16 bases between them. The CDR3 is made up of 16 amino acids. Germline CDR1 and CDR2: MNHNY and SVGAGI (reference sequence).

The chain joins TRBV2 to TRBJ2-3; TRBD2 matches 11 bases. After removal of 6 bases from V and 1 base from J, the junction contained 3 bases not matched to a gene. CDR3 length: 15 amino acids. The germline V gene has CDR1 SNHLY and CDR2 FYNNEI. The CDR3: CASSQTSGGTDTQYF. The CDR3 DNA follows: TGTGCCAGCAGCCAGACTAGCGGGGGCACAGATACGCAGTATTTT. Using reference TRBV2 and TRBJ2-3 for the parts outside the CDR3, the full variable domain is EPEVTQTPSHQVTQMGQEVILRCVPISNHLYFYWYRQILGQKVEFLVSFYNNEISEKSEIFDDQFSVERPDGSNFTLKIRSTKLEDSAMYFCASSQTSGGTDTQYFGPGTRLTVL.

This chain links TRBV6-5 with TRBJ2-3, with TRBD2 matching over 7 bases. The CDR3 length is 14 residues. The ends lost 0 bases at V and 4 bases at J; junction bases unmatched: 1. Germline V gives CDR1 MNHEY, CDR2 SVGAGI. The CDR3 sequence is CASSYSRGADTQYF. The CDR3 DNA sequence: TGTGCCAGCAGTTACTCACGGGGGGCAGATACGCAGTATTTT.

The chain combines TRBV7-2 with TRBJ2-2; D is unresolved. CDR1 SGHTA and CDR2 FQGNSA come from the germline V gene. Deletions cut 5 bases from V and 6 bases from J, with 16 bases between. The CDR3 contains 15 residues. The DNA for the CDR3 is TGTGCCAGCAGCCCCGCCAACAGTTGGCCCGGGGAGCTGTTTTTT. Its protein product is CASSPANSWPGELFF.

DNA of the CDR3: TGTGCCAGCAGTAAGCCGGGGAGAAGCTACGAGCAGTACTTC. Protein product: CASSKPGRSYEQYF. This sequence joins TRBV27 and TRBJ2-7, with D tentatively TRBD2 (5 bases). The V end lost 5 bases, the J end lost 3 bases, and 14 bases lay between the germline ends. Germline V gene lookup returns CDR1 MNHEY and CDR2 SMNVEV (reference sequence). The CDR3 consists of 14 residues.

The V gene is TRBV7-9, the J gene TRBJ2-3, with a weak D call TRBD1 (6 bases). The CDR3 is 14 residues long. Trimming took 5 bases from V and 5 from J, leaving 14 bases between them. CDR1 is SEHNR and CDR2 is FQNEAQ in the germline V gene (reference sequence). The CDR3 DNA is TGTGCCAGCAGCCCATCCTCCAGGGGAGATACGCAGTATTTT. This translates into CASSPSSRGDTQYF.

V gene TRBV11-2 combines with J gene TRBJ2-4, with D perhaps matching TRBD2 (7 bases). V gave up 0 bases and J gave up 12 bases, with 18 bases separating them. In germline, CDR1 is SGHAT, CDR2 FQNNGV. The CDR3 runs 15 residues. CDR3 nucleotides: TGTGCCAGCAGCTTAGAGGTGAACTCGGGGGGCAGTCAGTACTTC. It encodes CASSLEVNSGGSQYF.

The CDR3 reads CAISPMDRFYNSPLHF. The DNA for the CDR3 is TGTGCCATCAGCCCCATGGACAGGTTCTATAATTCACCCCTCCACTTT. V and J are TRBV10-3 and TRBJ1-6; the match to TRBD1 covers 7 bases. The CDR3 covers 16 residues. The germline CDR1 and CDR2 sequences are ENHRY and SYGVKD. The junction had 8 bases not matched to a gene; V was cut back by 6 bases and J by 3 bases.

The rearrangement uses TRBV5-8 and TRBJ2-7, with D possibly being TRBD1 (6 bases). The CDR3 runs to 15 residues. V was shortened by 5 bases and J by 0 bases, with 15 bases between the two germline ends. The germline CDR1 and CDR2 sequences are SGHTS and YDEGEE. CDR3 region: CASSQGTVSSYEQYF. The CDR3 coding sequence is TGTGCCAGCAGTCAGGGGACCGTTAGCTCCTACGAGCAGTACTTC.

The rearrangement uses TRBV7-9 and TRBJ1-1; TRBD1 is a possible D gene (5 bases). The length of the CDR3 is 12 residues. V lost 1 base and J lost 12, with 12 bases in between. CDR1 is SEHNR, CDR2 FQNEAQ, per germline (reference sequence). Here the CDR3 DNA reads TGTGCCAGCAGCTTAGTGGGCAGGGATTCTTTCTTT. It codes for CASSLVGRDSFF.

This chain joins TRBV10-3 and TRBJ1-1; D is perhaps TRBD1 (6 bases). CDR1 and CDR2 from the germline V gene are ENHRY and SYGVKD. The CDR3 runs to 14 residues. The germline V and J ends were trimmed by 3 bases and 5 bases, with 13 bases remaining between them. The CDR3 reads CAISERGQGTEAFF. In nucleotides, the CDR3 is TGTGCCATCAGTGAACGGGGACAAGGTACTGAAGCTTTCTTT.

This chain joins TRBV2 and TRBJ2-7, with 9 bases identical to TRBD1. The trim removed 6 bases at V and 3 bases at J, leaving 6 bases unmatched. Per the germline V gene, CDR1 is SNHLY and CDR2 is FYNNEI. The CDR3 is 14 amino acids. CDR3 sequence: CASSSDRGFYEQYF. DNA of the CDR3: TGTGCCAGCAGCTCAGACAGGGGGTTCTACGAGCAGTACTTC.

This clone was counted once. The chain carries TRBV28 and TRBJ2-2; D might be TRBD2 (7 bases). Germline V gene data show CDR1 as MDHEN and CDR2 as SYDVKM. The CDR3 sequence is 16 residues long. Trimming cost V 4 bases and J 6 bases, with 18 bases left between them. CDR3 amino acids: CASSYIGGGSPGELFF. CDR3 DNA: TGTGCCAGCAGTTATATTGGGGGCGGGAGCCCCGGGGAGCTGTTTTTT.

This clone appeared once. The chain employs TRBV10-3 and TRBJ1-1; 7 bases line up with TRBD1. The CDR3 covers 14 residues. Germline CDR1 is ENHRY and CDR2 is SYGVKD. Losses at the gene ends were 0 bases for V and 10 bases for J; bases not matched to a gene: 8. The CDR3 DNA follows: TGTGCCATCAGTGAGTCGGGACAGTCGCGATCAGCTTTCTTT. Protein product: CAISESGQSRSAFF.